This TCR beta chain was recorded in a study of T cell repertoires in cytomegalovirus infection. Study details: Recently identified HLA-C-restricted CMV epitopes and well-studied HLA-B-restricted CMV epitopes were used by the study. Based on public TCR beta signatures, there were indications of CMV infection and of a matching HLA type.

CDR3 length: 15 amino acids. Germline CDR1 reads SGHTA; CDR2 reads FQGNSA. Between the trimmed V and J ends, which lost 7 bases and 8 bases, there was a span of 22 bases. TCRdb reanalysed the reads using MiXCR and keeps one entry per CDR3 protein. The data show 700,000 to 850,000 distinct CDR3 sequences, about 33% seen once. Study-wide points: Predominance within the ex vivo response was attributable to HLA-C-restricted CMV-specific TCR beta clonotypes.

For this clonotype: Its specificity is unknown. This sequence may be a read error, since a much larger clone differs from it by one base.

This sequence joins TRBV7-2 and TRBJ2-3, with D possibly matching TRBD1 (6 bases). Sequenced material: cultured CD8+ T cells from PBMCs, taken from culture after CMV antigen stimulation. The receptor was isolated from a human donor in good health (CMV status not recorded). Some clones in this sample may be carry-over from other donors' samples. This CDR3 is CASKIGFLGAVTQYF. In DNA form, the CDR3 reads TGTGCCAGCAAAATAGGCTTCCTGGGGGCAGTTACGCAGTATTTT.